This TCR beta chain was recorded in a study of cytomegalovirus exposure and HLA in healthy donors. At the level of the study: Early released data had tens of millions of unique TCRs, all coming from HLA-typed donors.

Concerning this clone itself: Its antigen is unidentified.

The CDR3 length is 17 residues. Trimming at V came to 1 base and at J to 2 bases, leaving 9 bases not matched to a gene. Germline values: CDR1 SGHTA, CDR2 FQGTGA. 60 Vbeta and 13 Jbeta primers were used in PCR. Sequencing used immunoSEQ multiplex PCR; TCRdb keeps in-frame clones, though not all of them. Of about 180,000 clones in the sample, roughly 82% were seen once. General observations from the study: Follow-up analysis later connected one missense variant in DCLRE1C with trimming of TCR beta V- and J-genes. No immune exposure information besides CMV serostatus was available.

The sequenced material came from PBMCs. V usage is TRBV7-3 and J usage is TRBJ1-2; 8 nucleotides align to TRBD1. The origin of this receptor is a man between 40 and 49 years old in good health and CMV-seronegative. CDR3 amino acids: CASSLKRRDRSNYGYTF. DNA of the CDR3: TGTGCCAGCAGCTTAAAACGGCGGGACAGGAGCAACTATGGCTACACCTTC. The complete variable domain, with remaining parts taken from reference TRBV7-3 and TRBJ1-2, reads GAGVSQTPSNKVTEKGKYVELRCDPISGHTALYWYRQSLGQGPEFLIYFQGTGAADDSGLPNDRFFAVRPEGSVSTLKIQRTERGDSAVYLCASSLKRRDRSNYGYTFGSGTRLTVV.